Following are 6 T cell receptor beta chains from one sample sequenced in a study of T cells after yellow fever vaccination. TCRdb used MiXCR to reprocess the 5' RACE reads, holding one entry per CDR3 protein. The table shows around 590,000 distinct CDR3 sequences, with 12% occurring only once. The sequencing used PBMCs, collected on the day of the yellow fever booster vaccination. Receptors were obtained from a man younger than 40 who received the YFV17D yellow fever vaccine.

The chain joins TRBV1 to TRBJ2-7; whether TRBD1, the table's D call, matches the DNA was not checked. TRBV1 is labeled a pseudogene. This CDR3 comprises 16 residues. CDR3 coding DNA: TGCACCAGCAGCCATCCTCGGGACGGACGCTCCTACGAGCAGTACTTC. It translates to CTSSHPRDGRSYEQYF.

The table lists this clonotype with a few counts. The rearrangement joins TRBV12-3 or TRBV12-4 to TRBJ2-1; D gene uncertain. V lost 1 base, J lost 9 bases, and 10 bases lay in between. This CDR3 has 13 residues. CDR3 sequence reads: CASSLDVKVEQFF. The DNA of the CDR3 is TGTGCCAGCAGTTTAGACGTTAAAGTTGAGCAGTTCTTC.

CDR3 region: CATYGAGSLNNEQFF. CDR3 sequence (DNA): TGTGCCACCTACGGGGCCGGATCCCTAAACAATGAGCAGTTCTTC. V is TRBV19 and J is TRBJ2-1; possibly TRBD1 or TRBD2 for D (5 bases each). V lost 10 bases and J 5 bases, leaving 21 bases between the germline ends. In germline, CDR1 is LNHDA, CDR2 SQIVND (reference sequence). The CDR3 is 15 amino acids.

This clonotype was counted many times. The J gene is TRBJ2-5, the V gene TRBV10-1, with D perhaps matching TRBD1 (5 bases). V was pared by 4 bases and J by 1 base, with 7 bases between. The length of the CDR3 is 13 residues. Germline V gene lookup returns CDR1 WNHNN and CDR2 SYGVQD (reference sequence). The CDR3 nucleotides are TGCGCCAGCAGTGGACAGCTCCAAGAGACCCAGTACTTC. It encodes CASSGQLQETQYF.

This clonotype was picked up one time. The CDR3 here is CASSSPGQVYF. The CDR3 coding sequence is TGTGCCAGCAGTTCCCCGGGACAGGTCTACTTC. This rearrangement joins TRBV6-2 or TRBV6-3 to TRBJ2-7, with 8 bases identical to TRBD1. This CDR3 region has 11 residues. The ends lost 4 bases at V and 13 bases at J; junction bases unmatched: 6. The germline CDR1 and CDR2 sequences are MNHEY and SVGEGT.

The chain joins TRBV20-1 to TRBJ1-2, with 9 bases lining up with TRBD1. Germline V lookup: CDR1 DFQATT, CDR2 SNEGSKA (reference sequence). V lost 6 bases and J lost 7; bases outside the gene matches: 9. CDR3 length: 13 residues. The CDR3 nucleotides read TGCAGTGCGAGCCGGGACAGGGACGGTGGCTACACCTTC. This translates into CSASRDRDGGYTF.